The 21 T cell receptor beta chains in this list originate from one sample, sequenced in a study of Graves' ophthalmopathy and Graves' hyperthyroidism. TCR beta CDR3 regions were amplified from RNA transcripts. A first-round RT-PCR used HTBI primers, followed by a second-round multiplex PCR. TCRdb ran MiXCR on the multiplex PCR reads and lists one entry per CDR3 protein. Among 650,000 to 900,000 distinct CDR3 sequences listed, roughly 40% were seen once. The sequencing input was peripheral blood. The receptors were gathered from an adult man with Graves' ophthalmopathy.

V gene TRBV29-1 combines with J gene TRBJ1-2; weak D call: TRBD1 (6 bases). The V gene lost 3 bases and the J gene lost 10 bases, with 15 bases spanning the gap. Looked up from germline, CDR1 is SQVTM and CDR2 is ANQGSEA. The CDR3 loop spans 12 amino acids. The CDR3 DNA follows: TGCAGCGTTGAGTCGGGGGGCGAAGTCTACACCTTC. It codes for CSVESGGEVYTF.

The V and J genes are TRBV7-3 and TRBJ2-7, with D uncertain. CDR1 and CDR2 (germline): SGHTA, FQGTGA. Trimming cost V 0 bases and J 6 bases, with 12 bases left between them. The CDR3 runs 14 residues. CDR3 coding DNA: TGTGCCAGCAGCTTAACGCCCGGTCCATTCGAGCAGTACTTC. It encodes CASSLTPGPFEQYF.

The gene calls are TRBV6-5 and TRBJ1-4; no definite D call. Germline values: CDR1 MNHEY, CDR2 SVGAGI. This CDR3 is built from 12 residues. The germline V and J ends were trimmed by 4 bases and 8 bases, with 8 bases remaining between them. The CDR3: CASSLEAEKLFF. The CDR3 nucleotides read TGTGCCAGCAGTTTAGAGGCCGAAAAACTGTTTTTT.

This clonotype has just a few counts. The chain employs TRBV20-1 and TRBJ2-5, with 7 positions matching TRBD1. The CDR3 consists of 14 residues. V lost 6 bases to trimming and J lost 6 bases; unmatched junction nucleotides: 13. Per the germline V gene, CDR1 is DFQATT and CDR2 is SNEGSKA (reference sequence). CDR3 coding DNA: TGCAGTGCCCGGGCCGACAGGGTTATGCAGACCCAGTACTTC. It codes for CSARADRVMQTQYF.

This clonotype appeared a few times. The chain joins TRBV12-3 or TRBV12-4 to TRBJ1-1, with 8 bases matching TRBD1. Losses at the gene ends were 4 bases for V and 1 base for J; bases not matched to a gene: 8. There are 16 residues in the CDR3. CDR3 loop: CASSSTTGTGNTEAFF. DNA for the CDR3: TGTGCCAGCAGTTCAACTACCGGGACAGGGAACACTGAAGCTTTCTTT.

This clonotype occurred a few times. The chain joins TRBV7-3 to TRBJ2-7; TRBD1 is a possible D gene (6 bases). The CDR3 contains 13 residues. In germline, CDR1 is SGHTA, CDR2 FQGTGA. Between the trimmed V and J ends, which lost 5 bases and 3 bases, there was a span of 11 bases. DNA of the CDR3: TGTGCCAGCAGCCGATCCAGGGGCTACGAGCAGTACTTC. Its protein is CASSRSRGYEQYF.

J is TRBJ2-7 and V is TRBV7-3, with no clear D. CDR3 size: 13 residues. Germline loops: CDR1 SGHTA, CDR2 FQGTGA. Trimming removed 2 bases at V and 6 bases at J, with 11 bases between. CDR3 region: CASSLRRESEQYF. DNA for the CDR3: TGTGCCAGCAGCTTACGTAGGGAATCCGAGCAGTACTTC.

The CDR3 reads CASSPKLQAEQYF. CDR3 sequence (DNA): TGTGCCAGCAGCCCAAAACTACAAGCAGAGCAGTACTTC. The V gene is TRBV7-9, the J gene TRBJ2-7; no reliable D call. V was clipped by 5 bases and J by 7 bases, with 15 bases between them. The CDR3 is made up of 13 amino acids. Germline CDR1 SEHNR, CDR2 FQNEAQ (reference sequence).

Regarding this clonotype: Germline is not matched at one junction end, which may reflect a read error. The gene calls are TRBV9 and TRBJ2-7, with 8 bases identical to TRBD2. The length of the CDR3 is 16 residues. Germline lookup yields CDR1 SGDLS and CDR2 YYNGEE. CDR3: CASGVGGDGRAGEQYF. CDR3 DNA sequence: TGTGCCAGCGGCGTAGGAGGGGACGGGAGGGCAGGAGAGCAGTACTTC.

The chain combines TRBV12-3 or TRBV12-4 with TRBJ1-1; TRBD1 might be the D (5 bases). V lost 6 bases and J 14 bases, leaving 19 bases between the germline ends. The CDR3 sequence is 12 residues long. The CDR3 loop reads CASRLQGGTIFF. The CDR3 nucleotides are TGTGCCAGCAGGCTCCAGGGAGGGACGATCTTCTTT.

This clonotype was observed many times. The J gene is TRBJ2-5, the V gene TRBV12-3 or TRBV12-4; either TRBD1 or TRBD2 may fit D (5 bases each). CDR3 size: 15 residues. With 1 base removed from V and 5 bases from J, the gap between germline ends came to 14 bases. Here the CDR3 DNA reads TGTGCCAGCAGTTTAGGCCGATTGGGACGGGAGACCCAGTACTTC. Translating it yields CASSLGRLGRETQYF.

Note on this clonotype: One end of the junction varies from germline; a read error may be responsible. This chain uses TRBV24-1 with TRBJ1-5, with D uncertain. Germline assignment: CDR1 KGHDR and CDR2 SFDVKD. The CDR3 consists of 15 residues. Here the CDR3 DNA reads TGTGCCAGCAGTTTATCGGCAGGTATCAATCAGCCCCAGCATTTT. Amino acid sequence: CASSLSAGINQPQHF.

This clonotype was detected only a few times. The V gene is TRBV7-2, the J gene TRBJ2-7; maybe TRBD2 (7 bases). CDR1 is SGHTA and CDR2 is FQGNSA in the germline V gene. Trimming cost V 1 base and J 5 bases, with 12 bases left between them. The CDR3 contains 14 residues. This chain's CDR3 is CASSLGGGGDEQYF. In DNA, the CDR3 is TGTGCCAGCAGCTTAGGGGGGGGGGGCGACGAGCAGTACTTC.

For this clonotype: The final CDR3 position lacks the conserved phenylalanine or tryptophan, pointing to a likely read error. J is TRBJ2-7 and V is TRBV7-2; TRBD2 aligns across 9 bases. Germline V gives CDR1 SGHTA, CDR2 FQGNSA. The length of the CDR3 is 15 residues. The CDR3 DNA follows: TGCGCCAGCAGCCTCTTTCTAGCGGGGACTTACGAGCAGTACCTC. Translated, it gives CASSLFLAGTYEQYL.

This clonotype has at least ten counts. The J gene is TRBJ2-7, the V gene TRBV29-1, with D unclear. V was cut by 5 bases and J by 1 base, with 6 bases left in between. Germline V lookup: CDR1 SQVTM, CDR2 ANQGSEA. The CDR3 is 11 amino acids. DNA of the CDR3: TGCAGCGTTTTCAGGTCCTACGAGCAGTACTTC. This encodes CSVFRSYEQYF.

This clonotype was detected many times. V is TRBV10-2 and J is TRBJ1-1, with D perhaps matching TRBD1 (5 bases). The CDR3 totals 13 residues. V lost 9 bases to trimming and J lost 3 bases, with 14 bases between them. From germline, CDR1 is WSHSY and CDR2 SAAADI. In DNA form, the CDR3 reads TGCGCCAGTGAGACAGCTAGGGACACTGAAGCTTTCTTT. Translation: CASETARDTEAFF.

This chain joins TRBV7-9 and TRBJ2-7; D possibly corresponds to TRBD1 (6 bases). Germline CDR1 SEHNR, CDR2 FQNEAQ (reference sequence). The CDR3 extends over 15 amino acids. V dropped 1 base and J dropped 3 bases, with 13 bases sitting between them. DNA of the CDR3: TGTGCCAGCAGCTTAGGGTGGGACAAGAACTACGAGCAGTACTTC. Its protein product is CASSLGWDKNYEQYF. Filled out from reference TRBV7-9 and TRBJ2-7, the complete variable domain reads DTGVSQNPRHKITKRGQNVTFRCDPISEHNRLYWYRQTLGQGPEFLTYFQNEAQLEKSRLLSDRFSAERPKGSFSTLEIQRTEQGDSAMYLCASSLGWDKNYEQYFGPGTRLTVT.

This clonotype was detected only a few times. The chain uses TRBV14 and TRBJ2-5; tentative D call: TRBD1 (5 bases). CDR3 length: 14 residues. The V gene lost 4 bases and the J gene lost 5 bases, with 14 bases spanning the gap. Germline CDR1 reads SGHDN; CDR2 reads FVKESK. The DNA for the CDR3 is TGTGCCAGCAGCCGGGGCGCAGGGAAGGAGACCCAGTACTTC. It specifies CASSRGAGKETQYF.

The J gene is TRBJ2-3, the V gene TRBV20-1; D is undetermined. Germline-derived CDR1 and CDR2 are DFQATT and SNEGSKA (reference sequence). The CDR3 runs to 12 residues. V gave up 2 bases and J gave up 0 bases, with 3 bases separating them. The CDR3 DNA follows: TGCAGTGCTAGACGGAGCACAGATACGCAGTATTTT. Translation gives CSARRSTDTQYF.

This clonotype was seen at least ten times. The V and J genes are TRBV7-9 and TRBJ2-6; 7 positions agree with TRBD1. Germline CDR1 is SEHNR and CDR2 is FQNEAQ (reference sequence). Germline trimming cut 3 bases from V and 0 bases from J; bases unmatched to any gene: 8. The CDR3 consists of 18 residues. CDR3 bases: TGTGCCAGCAGCTTCTGGGACAGTTACAGCTCTGGGGCCAACGTCCTGACTTTC. Residues: CASSFWDSYSSGANVLTF.

This clonotype was seen only a few times. The rearrangement joins TRBV9 to TRBJ1-4, with TRBD1 as a possible D gene (5 bases). The germline V gene encodes CDR1 SGDLS and CDR2 YYNGEE. The CDR3 consists of 15 residues. With 4 bases removed from V and 8 bases from J, the gap between germline ends came to 18 bases. CDR3 nucleotides: TGTGCCAGCAGCCCTGCTGGGCAGGGAGGCGAAAAACTGTTTTTT. Protein: CASSPAGQGGEKLFF.